This T cell receptor (beta chain) derives from a study of T-cell memory formation after mild COVID-19. Whole-study results and caveats: Whether day 37 second-wave clones are SARS-CoV-2-specific was not confirmed.

Germline CDR1 and CDR2: DFQATT and SNEGSKA (reference sequence). V was cut by 6 bases and J by 2 bases, with 11 bases left in between. There are 12 residues in the CDR3. Details on this clonotype: Its antigen is currently unknown.

Via MiXCR, TCRdb re-called the 5' RACE reads, giving one row per CDR3 protein. The table has approximately 500,000 distinct CDR3 sequences, 20% to 25% seen once. The chain uses TRBV20-1 and TRBJ2-7, with D uncertain. Sequenced input: PBMCs or a T cell subset sorted from them (not recorded which). The TCR originated in an adult woman who had mild COVID-19 (a few samples of this study predate the infection). Cell type and time point are not known. This chain's CDR3 is CSARPGPYEQYF. As DNA, the CDR3 is TGCAGTGCCCGGCCAGGTCCCTACGAGCAGTACTTC.